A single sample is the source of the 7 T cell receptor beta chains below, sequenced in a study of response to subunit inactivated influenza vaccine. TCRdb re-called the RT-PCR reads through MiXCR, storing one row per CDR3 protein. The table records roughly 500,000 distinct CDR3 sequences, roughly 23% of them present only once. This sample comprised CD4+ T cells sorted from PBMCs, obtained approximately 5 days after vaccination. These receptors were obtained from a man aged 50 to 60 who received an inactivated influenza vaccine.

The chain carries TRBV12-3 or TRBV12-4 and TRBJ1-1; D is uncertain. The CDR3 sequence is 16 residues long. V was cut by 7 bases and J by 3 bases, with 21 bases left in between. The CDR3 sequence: CASTLRSTAMDTEAFF. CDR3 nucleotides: TGTGCCAGCACCCTTCGTTCCACTGCAATGGACACTGAAGCTTTCTTT.

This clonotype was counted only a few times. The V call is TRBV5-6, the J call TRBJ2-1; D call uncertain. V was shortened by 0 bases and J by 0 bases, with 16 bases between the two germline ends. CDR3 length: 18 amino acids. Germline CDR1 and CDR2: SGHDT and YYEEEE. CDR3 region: CASSLAGSGPLSYNEQFF. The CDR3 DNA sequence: TGTGCCAGCAGCTTGGCTGGGTCAGGACCCCTCTCCTACAATGAGCAGTTCTTC.

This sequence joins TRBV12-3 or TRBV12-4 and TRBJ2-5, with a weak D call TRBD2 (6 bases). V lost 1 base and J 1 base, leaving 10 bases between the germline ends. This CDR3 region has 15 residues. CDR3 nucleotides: TGTGCCAGCAGTTTAGGGGGGGTCTTCCAAGAGACCCAGTACTTC. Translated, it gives CASSLGGVFQETQYF.

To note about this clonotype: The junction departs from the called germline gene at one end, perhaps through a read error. CDR3 loop: CSSSLDGLAGWEQYF. The CDR3 DNA reads as TGCTCCAGCAGCTTGGACGGACTAGCGGGGTGGGAGCAGTACTTC. J is TRBJ2-7 and V is TRBV5-1; 12 nucleotides align to TRBD2. The CDR3 totals 15 residues. Per the germline V gene, CDR1 is SGHRS and CDR2 is YFSETQ. Full variable domain (rest looked up from reference TRBV5-1 and TRBJ2-7): KAGVTQTPRYLIKTRGQQVTLSCSPISGHRSVSWYQQTPGQGLQFLFEYFSETQRNKGNFPGRFSGRQFSNSRSEMNVSTLELGDSALYLCSSSLDGLAGWEQYFGPGTRLTVT.

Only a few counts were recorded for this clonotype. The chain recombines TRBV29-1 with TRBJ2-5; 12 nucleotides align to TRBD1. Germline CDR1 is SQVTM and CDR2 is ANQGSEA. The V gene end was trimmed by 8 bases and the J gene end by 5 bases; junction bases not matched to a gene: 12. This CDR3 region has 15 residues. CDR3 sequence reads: CSFRPGTGGWETQYF. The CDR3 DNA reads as TGCAGCTTCCGTCCGGGGACAGGGGGCTGGGAGACCCAGTACTTC. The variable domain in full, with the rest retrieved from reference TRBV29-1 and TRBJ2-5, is SAVISQKPSRDICQRGTSLTIQCQVDSQVTMMFWYRQQPGQSLTLIATANQGSEATYESGFVIDKFPISRPNLTFSTLTVSNMSPEDSSIYLCSFRPGTGGWETQYFGPGTRLLVL.

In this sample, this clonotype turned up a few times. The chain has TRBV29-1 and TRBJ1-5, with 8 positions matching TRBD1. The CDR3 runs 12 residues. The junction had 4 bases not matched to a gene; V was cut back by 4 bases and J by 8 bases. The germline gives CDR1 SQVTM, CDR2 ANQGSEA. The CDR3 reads CSVAGQGKPQHF. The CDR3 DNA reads TGCAGCGTTGCCGGACAGGGAAAGCCCCAGCATTTT.

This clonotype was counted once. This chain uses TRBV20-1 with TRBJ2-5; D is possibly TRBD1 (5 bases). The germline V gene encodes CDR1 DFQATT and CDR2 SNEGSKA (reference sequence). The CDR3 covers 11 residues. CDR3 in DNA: TGCAGGGCTGCAGGGCTAGAGACCCAGTACTTC. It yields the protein CRAAGLETQYF.